This T cell receptor beta chain comes out of a study of T cell repertoires in cytomegalovirus infection (dated by TCRdb to between 2018 and 2021). As for the study more broadly: Because public TCR beta signatures pointed to carriage of CMV infection together with the matching HLA type, the HLA type of each donor mattered for the analysis.

Sequencing used an Illumina HiSeq 1500. In TCRdb, the public reads were trimmed at Q25 with fastp and aligned with MiXCR, with productive beta chains retained. Rows are unified per CDR3 protein, each entry keeping the most common DNA and genes. Present in this sample are tens of thousands of distinct CDR3 sequences, 3.7% of which were seen just once. The ten largest clones add up to 3.5% to 5% of the sample. Trimming accounts for 5 bases at V and 5 bases at J, while the number of junction bases matched to no gene is 11. Inclusive of the bounding cysteine and phenylalanine, the CDR3 is 17 residues long. This entry keeps only the CDR3 DNA: 51 bases, framed from base 1. From a lookup of the germline V gene, CDR1 and CDR2 are LGHNA and YNFKEQ. On the study overall, not on this receptor specifically: The ex vivo response was dominated by HLA-C-restricted CMV-specific TCR beta clonotypes, which also provided the single most frequent clonotype in two of eight donors. In both this cohort and an independent roughly 360-donor cohort, the cumulative frequency of public TCR beta family members distinguished carriers of CMV infection plus the relevant HLA type.

This clonotype showed up many times. Its antigen remains unidentified. One base away there is no much larger clone; base qualities are not given. The rearranged segments are TRBV4-2 and TRBJ2-1; TRBD2 fits 11 bases in the junction. The specimen sequenced was PBMCs. The source of this sequence is a human donor in good health (CMV status not recorded). Some clones in this sample may be carry-over from other donors' samples. CDR3 reads: CASSSRLAGHTNNEQFF. The nucleotide sequence reads TGTGCCAGCAGCTCACGACTAGCGGGGCATACTAACAATGAGCAGTTCTTC.